These 20 T cell receptor beta chains originate from one sample sequenced in a study of early T cells in non-severe SARS-CoV-2 infection (dated by TCRdb to the early 2020s). Receptor amplification or capture employed 5' RACE. Sequencing was performed on a NextSeq 500. TCRdb applied fastp at Q25 and MiXCR to the public reads, then kept only in-frame beta chains. Rows are combined by CDR3 protein, so each entry shows the most common genes and DNA. A total of around 55,000 distinct CDR3 sequences appear in this sample, more than 6.5% of them only once. The ten largest clones represent 5.8% of the sample. The material sequenced was whole blood, taken at baseline. These receptors all stem from an adult who was a healthcare worker with PCR-confirmed SARS-CoV-2 infection or an uninfected control (not recorded which).

This clonotype was counted ten times or more. This chain uses TRBV27 with TRBJ1-1; no clear D gene. Trimming shortened V by 3 bases and J by 5 bases, and 10 bases separated the two germline ends. The CDR3 extends over 13 amino acids. The germline V gene has CDR1 MNHEY and CDR2 SMNVEV (reference sequence). DNA of the CDR3: TGTGCCAGCAGTTTGGGAATCGGGACTGAAGCTTTCTTT. Protein product: CASSLGIGTEAFF.

At least ten counts were recorded for this clonotype. The chain is built from TRBV19 and TRBJ2-1; the D gene is possibly TRBD1 (6 bases). V was pared by 6 bases and J by 2 bases, with 11 bases between. CDR1 is LNHDA and CDR2 is SQIVND in the germline V gene (reference sequence). The CDR3 totals 14 residues. The CDR3 DNA sequence: TGTGCCAGTAGCCGGACAGTAGCCTACAATGAGCAGTTCTTC. As protein: CASSRTVAYNEQFF.

This clonotype has ten or more counts. CDR3 in DNA: TGTGCCTGGATCCGACAGGCCTCTGGAAACACCATATATTTT. Its protein is CAWIRQASGNTIYF. The chain is built from TRBV30 and TRBJ1-3, with a tentative D call TRBD1 (6 bases). CDR1 and CDR2 from the germline V gene are GTSNPN and SVGIG (reference sequence). This CDR3 is 14 amino acids long. Deletions cut 4 bases from V and 0 bases from J, with 10 bases between. Combining the CDR3 with reference TRBV30 and TRBJ1-3 gives the whole variable domain SQTIHQWPATLVQPVGSPLSLECTVEGTSNPNLYWYRQAAGRGLQLLFYSVGIGQISSEVPQNLSASRPQDRQFILSSKKLLLSDSGFYLCAWIRQASGNTIYFGEGSWLTVV.

In this sample, this clonotype turned up a few times. The final CDR3 position lacks the conserved phenylalanine or tryptophan, pointing to a likely read error. The gene calls are TRBV20-1 and TRBJ1-2; D possibly corresponds to TRBD1 (5 bases). V lost 0 bases and J lost 5, with 16 bases in between. The CDR3 consists of 15 residues. The germline gives CDR1 DFQATT, CDR2 SNEGSKA (reference sequence). The CDR3 region is CSARDRVRGGYGYTL. As DNA, the CDR3 is TGCAGTGCTAGAGACCGGGTTAGGGGAGGGTATGGCTACACCCTC.

In this sample, this clonotype turned up many times. The chain couples TRBV7-8 to TRBJ1-1, with D hard to call. Trimming removed 0 bases at V and 1 base at J, with 6 bases between. CDR1 SGHVS and CDR2 FQNEAQ come from the germline V gene. CDR3 size: 14 residues. CDR3 sequence (DNA): TGTGCCAGCAGCTTAGCGAGGGAGAACACTGAAGCTTTCTTT. Protein sequence: CASSLARENTEAFF.

This clonotype came up a few times. V usage is TRBV4-3 and J usage is TRBJ2-7; D gene unclear. This CDR3 is built from 15 residues. Trimming took off 0 bases at V and 0 bases at J, with 9 bases between the two ends. Germline CDR1 reads LGHNA; CDR2 reads YSLEER. The CDR3 loop reads CASSQDIGFSYEQYF. The CDR3 region has the DNA TGCGCCAGCAGCCAAGATATCGGCTTCTCCTACGAGCAGTACTTC.

This chain joins TRBV7-9 and TRBJ1-2; no clear D gene. Germline CDR1 reads SEHNR; CDR2 reads FQNEAQ (reference sequence). This CDR3 contains 13 residues. The ends were cut back, 10 bases at V and 8 bases at J, with 20 bases in the middle. The DNA for the CDR3 is TGTGCCACCCAACTCGGACCCGGCTGGGGCTACACCTTC. Residues: CATQLGPGWGYTF.

J is TRBJ2-7 and V is TRBV5-1; D is uncertain. Trimming took 5 bases from V and 6 from J, leaving 18 bases between them. The germline V gene encodes CDR1 SGHRS and CDR2 YFSETQ. The CDR3 is 14 residues long. The chain's CDR3 is CASSFIPSEGEQYF. The CDR3 bases are TGCGCCAGCAGTTTTATTCCTTCGGAAGGCGAGCAGTACTTC.

The rearrangement uses TRBV13 and TRBJ2-7; the D gene could be TRBD1 or TRBD2 (7 bases each). The CDR3 is made up of 14 amino acids. The V gene's germline CDR1 is PRHDT and CDR2 FYEKMQ (reference sequence). Trimming shortened V by 6 bases and J by 4 bases, and 16 bases separated the two germline ends. The CDR3 here is CASRGRGQKYEQYF. The CDR3 nucleotides read TGTGCCAGCAGGGGGAGGGGACAGAAATACGAGCAGTACTTC.

A few counts support this clonotype. The rearrangement links TRBV6-4 to TRBJ2-3; 9 bases fit TRBD2. The germline CDR1 and CDR2 sequences are MRHNA and SNTAGT. Trimming cost V 3 bases and J 5 bases; bases outside gene matches: 6. The CDR3 covers 15 residues. CDR3 residues: CASSEYASGEDTQYF. CDR3 in DNA: TGTGCCAGCAGTGAGTATGCTAGCGGGGAAGATACGCAGTATTTT.

The DNA of the CDR3 is TGTGCCAGCAGCTTGGAACAGGGGTACGAGCAGTACTTC. Its translation: CASSLEQGYEQYF. This chain links TRBV5-4 with TRBJ2-7; TRBD1 agrees at 7 bases. The CDR3 spans 13 residues. The V segment lost 0 bases and the J segment 4 bases; nucleotides outside the gene matches: 1. The germline V gene has CDR1 SGHNT and CDR2 YYREEE (reference sequence).

This clonotype was counted at least ten times. The J gene is TRBJ2-3, the V gene TRBV7-8; D call uncertain. Germline CDR1 is SGHVS and CDR2 is FQNEAQ. V was shortened by 4 bases and J by 0 bases, with 2 bases between the two germline ends. The CDR3 sequence is 12 residues long. The CDR3 nucleotides are TGTGCCAGCAGCTCTAGCACAGATACGCAGTATTTT. Translated, it gives CASSSSTDTQYF.

This clonotype was observed a handful of times. The rearrangement joins TRBV4-3 to TRBJ2-1; maybe TRBD2 (6 bases). The CDR3 sequence is 16 residues long. The V and J ends lost 0 bases and 0 bases respectively, with 9 bases between them. Germline values: CDR1 LGHNA, CDR2 YSLEER. In nucleotides, the CDR3 is TGCGCCAGCAGCCAAGATTCGACTAGCTCCTACAATGAGCAGTTCTTC. Protein product: CASSQDSTSSYNEQFF.

The table lists this clonotype with a few counts. V is TRBV1 and J is TRBJ2-5; TRBD2 reflects the table's D call only, with no check against the DNA. TRBV1 is classified as a pseudogene. The CDR3 spans 15 residues. CDR3 sequence (DNA): TGCACCAGCAGCCCAAGACGGAGGTATGCGGAGACCCAGTACTTC. Protein product: CTSSPRRRYAETQYF.

This clonotype was found a few times. V is TRBV7-2 and J is TRBJ2-3, with 7 bases identical to TRBD2. CDR3 length: 15 amino acids. The junction had 6 bases not matched to a gene; V was cut back by 4 bases and J by 2 bases. Germline values: CDR1 SGHTA, CDR2 FQGNSA. For the CDR3, the DNA is TGTGCCAGCAGCTCCCAAGCGGGGCCCACAGATACGCAGTATTTT. Translating gives CASSSQAGPTDTQYF.

This clonotype was seen only a few times. The chain employs TRBV2 and TRBJ2-7; the D call may be TRBD1 or TRBD2 (5 bases each). Germline CDR1 is SNHLY and CDR2 is FYNNEI. Trimming left V 7 bases short and J 2 bases short, with 15 bases between. The CDR3 is 14 amino acids. CDR3 nucleotide sequence: TGTGCCAGCACCGCCGGGACCGGTACCTACGAGCAGTACTTC. Protein product: CASTAGTGTYEQYF.

The V and J genes are TRBV7-9 and TRBJ1-4; the D is unclear. The germline V gene has CDR1 SEHNR and CDR2 FQNEAQ (reference sequence). V was clipped by 0 bases and J by 5 bases, with 4 bases between them. The CDR3 consists of 13 residues. The CDR3 DNA follows: TGTGCCAGCAGCTTAGCGGGGAATGAAAAACTGTTTTTT. Its protein product is CASSLAGNEKLFF.

This clonotype was seen at least ten times. The CDR3 DNA follows: TGCGCCAGCAGTCGTACAACTCCCGGGACAGGGATTACCTACGAGCAGTACTTC. Translation gives CASSRTTPGTGITYEQYF. The V call is TRBV4-3, the J call TRBJ2-7; 9 positions agree with TRBD1. Germline V lookup: CDR1 LGHNA, CDR2 YSLEER. The trim removed 6 bases at V and 2 bases at J, leaving 17 bases unmatched. CDR3 length: 18 residues.

This clonotype was counted at least ten times. The chain joins TRBV19 to TRBJ2-1; 8 positions agree with TRBD1. The V gene end was trimmed by 4 bases and the J gene end by 6 bases; junction bases not matched to a gene: 14. CDR1 is LNHDA and CDR2 is SQIVND in the germline V gene (reference sequence). There are 17 residues in the CDR3. The CDR3 coding sequence is TGTGCCAGTAGTACCCTCTATGGATGGACAGGGAGCAATGAGCAGTTCTTC. Amino acids: CASSTLYGWTGSNEQFF.

This clonotype was counted ten times or more. The J gene is TRBJ2-3, the V gene TRBV4-3; 7 bases map to TRBD2. Germline V CDR1 and CDR2: LGHNA, YSLEER. The CDR3 contains 17 residues. V was pared by 0 bases and J by 0 bases, with 6 bases of the junction left unmatched. The CDR3 spells CASSQDWSGGSTDTQYF. The CDR3 bases are TGCGCCAGCAGCCAAGATTGGTCGGGGGGTAGCACAGATACGCAGTATTTT.